The subject of this entry is one T cell receptor beta chain. This specimen comes from a study of cytomegalovirus exposure and HLA in healthy donors. Trimming cost V 0 bases and J 4 bases; bases outside gene matches: 12. The CDR3 extends over 18 amino acids. The V gene's germline CDR1 is LNHDA and CDR2 SQIVND (reference sequence). Researchers ran the PCR with 60 Vbeta and 13 Jbeta primers. Sequenced by immunoSEQ multiplex PCR; TCRdb stores in-frame clones only, minus some. In the table there are nearly 200,000 clones, more than 75% of which are singletons. This chain joins TRBV19 and TRBJ2-5; 9 bases are a match to TRBD2. Sequencing input: PBMCs. This TCR was sampled from a young man in good health and CMV-seronegative. CDR3 amino acids: CASSIDLRGLAGRETQYF. CDR3 coding DNA: TGTGCCAGTAGTATAGATTTACGGGGACTAGCCGGACGAGAGACCCAGTACTTC.